A single sample is the source of the 32 T cell receptor beta chains below, sequenced in a study of shared clonotypes between healthy human individuals. Profiling relied on immunoSEQ multiplex PCR, and the TCRdb table lists in-frame clones only, not all of them. The profile shows some 2,000,000 clones, around 95% of them singletons. The sequenced sample was naive CD4+ T cells sorted from blood. Subset of the sample: CD45RA+ positively selected. The receptors were gathered from a young man in good health.

V and J are TRBV7-9 and TRBJ2-1; D remains ambiguous. The germline gives CDR1 SEHNR, CDR2 FQNEAQ (reference sequence). This CDR3 comprises 16 residues. V lost 7 bases and J lost 1, with 17 bases in between. The DNA for the CDR3 is TGTGCCAGCACACCCTGGCGAGGAATATCCTACAATGAGCAGTTCTTC. This translates into CASTPWRGISYNEQFF.

The chain combines TRBV6-5 with TRBJ2-7, with a possible D match to TRBD1 (5 bases). The ends were cut back, 5 bases at V and 1 base at J, with 12 bases in the middle. Germline V CDR1 and CDR2: MNHEY, SVGAGI. This CDR3 has 14 amino acids. Written as DNA, the CDR3 is TGTGCCAGCAGTCCCCGACAGCTATCCTACGAGCAGTACTTC. The encoded protein is CASSPRQLSYEQYF.

V is TRBV7-3 and J is TRBJ1-3, with 8 bases lining up with TRBD1. The CDR3 is made up of 13 amino acids. CDR1 and CDR2 (germline): SGHTA, FQGTGA. The ends lost 5 bases at V and 9 bases at J; junction bases unmatched: 6. CDR3 sequence: CASSPGQGGTIYF. Written as DNA, the CDR3 is TGTGCCAGCAGCCCCGGACAGGGTGGCACCATATATTTT.

V is TRBV20-1 and J is TRBJ1-3; D gene ambiguous. The V end was cut by 6 bases, the J end by 4 bases, with 7 bases between. CDR1 is DFQATT, CDR2 SNEGSKA, per germline (reference sequence). The CDR3 is made up of 11 amino acids. The CDR3 DNA is TGCAGTGCCACCCAAGGAAACACCATATATTTT. Amino acid sequence: CSATQGNTIYF.

V usage is TRBV2 and J usage is TRBJ2-2, with D possibly matching TRBD1 (5 bases). Germline CDR1 and CDR2: SNHLY and FYNNEI. CDR3 length: 13 amino acids. V was trimmed by 7 bases and J by 6 bases, leaving 12 bases between them. CDR3 amino acids: CASIISRAGELFF. In DNA form, the CDR3 reads TGTGCCAGCATCATTAGCAGGGCCGGGGAGCTGTTTTTT. Drawing the rest from reference TRBV2 and TRBJ2-2, the complete variable domain is EPEVTQTPSHQVTQMGQEVILRCVPISNHLYFYWYRQILGQKVEFLVSFYNNEISEKSEIFDDQFSVERPDGSNFTLKIRSTKLEDSAMYFCASIISRAGELFFGEGSRLTVL.

A single count supports this clone. The chain joins TRBV7-2 to TRBJ2-5; TRBD2 agrees at 8 bases. The germline gives CDR1 SGHTA, CDR2 FQGNSA. The CDR3 is made up of 17 amino acids. J was trimmed by 5 bases and V by 0 bases; bases with no gene match: 11. Here the CDR3 reads CASSLAQRGTVAETQYF. The CDR3 DNA reads TGTGCCAGCAGCTTAGCTCAGCGGGGGACCGTCGCGGAGACCCAGTACTTC.

CDR3 sequence (DNA): TGTGCCACCAGCAGAGAAGTGACGGTGAGGAACTATGGCTACACCTTC. Encoded protein: CATSREVTVRNYGYTF. The genes are TRBV15 and TRBJ1-2; D is unresolved. This CDR3 comprises 16 residues. Germline V lookup: CDR1 LNHNV, CDR2 YYDKDF (reference sequence). Trimming left V 0 bases short and J 2 bases short, with 13 bases between.

Remarks on this clone: Other nucleotide sequences from this sample produce the same CDR3. This chain links TRBV5-1 with TRBJ2-1, with D possibly TRBD2 on 6 matching bases. CDR3 length: 16 residues. V gave up 2 bases and J gave up 4 bases, with 16 bases separating them. Germline-derived CDR1 and CDR2 are SGHRS and YFSETQ. The CDR3 region is CASSLVSAGSYNEQFF. As DNA, the CDR3 is TGCGCCAGCAGCTTAGTTTCGGCGGGGTCATACAATGAGCAGTTCTTC.

The chain combines TRBV7-9 with TRBJ1-2, with D possibly being TRBD1 (5 bases). Germline CDR1 reads SEHNR; CDR2 reads FQNEAQ (reference sequence). CDR3 size: 13 residues. Deletions cut 5 bases from V and 8 bases from J, with 15 bases between. CDR3 sequence: CASSLLQGEGYTF. Here the CDR3 DNA reads TGTGCCAGCAGCCTCTTGCAGGGAGAAGGCTACACCTTC.

The chain is built from TRBV7-9 and TRBJ2-2, with D possibly being TRBD1 (7 bases). The V end lost 7 bases, the J end lost 7 bases, and 16 bases lay between the germline ends. The CDR3 extends over 14 amino acids. Looked up from germline, CDR1 is SEHNR and CDR2 is FQNEAQ (reference sequence). Here the CDR3 DNA reads TGTGCCAGCACCGGCCAGGGGGGAAACGGGGAGCTGTTTTTT. This translates into CASTGQGGNGELFF.

This clone was observed once. The V gene is TRBV28, the J gene TRBJ2-7, with TRBD2 matching 10 bases. The CDR3 sequence is 19 residues long. The germline V gene encodes CDR1 MDHEN and CDR2 SYDVKM. The J segment lost 0 bases and the V segment lost 4 bases, leaving 15 bases of the junction unmatched. The CDR3 reads CASSWAWLLAGENSYEQYF. CDR3 DNA sequence: TGTGCCAGCAGTTGGGCGTGGCTTCTAGCGGGGGAAAACTCCTACGAGCAGTACTTC.

V is TRBV5-1 and J is TRBJ2-7; D might be TRBD1 or TRBD2, each matching 6 bases. The length of the CDR3 is 15 residues. Per the germline V gene, CDR1 is SGHRS and CDR2 is YFSETQ. V gave up 7 bases and J gave up 3 bases, with 20 bases separating them. CDR3 sequence (DNA): TGCGCCAGCCTCTACGACCCCAGGGGAGGCTACGAGCAGTACTTC. As protein: CASLYDPRGGYEQYF.

This clone showed up just once. The chain has TRBV25-1 and TRBJ2-3; D is ambiguous. This CDR3 region has 11 residues. Germline lookup yields CDR1 MGHDK and CDR2 SYGVNS. The V gene lost 6 bases and the J gene lost 6 bases, with 7 bases spanning the gap. The CDR3 coding sequence is TGTGCCAGCAGAACCTTGGATACGCAGTATTTT. Translation: CASRTLDTQYF.

The rearrangement links TRBV23-1 to TRBJ1-2, with D hard to call. TRBV23-1 is filed as an ORF, its function uncertain. This CDR3 comprises 20 residues. Trimming shortened V by 0 bases and J by 5 bases, and 28 bases separated the two germline ends. The CDR3 nucleotides are TGCGCCAGCAGTCAATCGAGTGTGCGTTGCCGGGGAGGAATGAATTATGGCTACACCTTC. Protein product: CASSQSSVRCRGGMNYGYTF.

The chain is built from TRBV6-5 and TRBJ1-6; 8 nucleotides align to TRBD1. The CDR3 is 16 amino acids. The V gene's germline CDR1 is MNHEY and CDR2 SVGAGI. The ends lost 2 bases at V and 7 bases at J; junction bases unmatched: 7. The CDR3: CASSYRTGKGNSPLHF. The DNA for the CDR3 is TGTGCCAGCAGTTACCGGACAGGGAAGGGAAATTCACCCCTCCACTTT.

The chain joins TRBV29-1 to TRBJ2-7; D may be TRBD2 (5 bases). The germline V and J ends were trimmed by 3 bases and 7 bases, with 16 bases remaining between them. CDR1 is SQVTM, CDR2 ANQGSEA, per germline. CDR3 length: 13 amino acids. CDR3 sequence: CSVDEDGNREQYF. Written as DNA, the CDR3 is TGCAGCGTTGACGAGGACGGGAATCGGGAGCAGTACTTC.

The chain has TRBV4-3 and TRBJ2-5; possible D gene TRBD2, 6 bases. The CDR3 runs 15 residues. The germline V gene has CDR1 LGHNA and CDR2 YSLEER. Between the trimmed V and J ends, which lost 0 bases and 5 bases, there was a span of 13 bases. The CDR3 DNA reads as TGCGCCAGCAGCCAAGATTTCGGCGGGATGGAGACCCAGTACTTC. Its protein is CASSQDFGGMETQYF.

This clone appeared a single time. The chain combines TRBV7-7 with TRBJ2-5; D may be TRBD2 (8 bases). Germline CDR1 and CDR2: SSHAT and FNYEAQ (reference sequence). The CDR3 loop spans 15 amino acids. Here the CDR3 reads CASGTGGSGGETQYF. The DNA of the CDR3 is TGTGCTAGCGGGACCGGCGGCTCAGGGGGGGAGACCCAGTACTTC.

The CDR3 nucleotides read TGTGCCATCAGTGCAGGTGGCACCGGGGAGCTGTTTTTT. Translated: CAISAGGTGELFF. The chain couples TRBV10-3 to TRBJ2-2; D not resolved. The CDR3 loop spans 13 amino acids. CDR1 and CDR2 from the germline V gene are ENHRY and SYGVKD. Trimming cost V 4 bases and J 4 bases, with 7 bases left between them.

J is TRBJ2-7 and V is TRBV9; 9 nucleotides line up with TRBD1. V was clipped by 4 bases and J by 1 base; unmatched bases: 3. CDR1 and CDR2 from the germline V gene are SGDLS and YYNGEE. The CDR3 spans 14 residues. Written as DNA, the CDR3 is TGTGCCAGCAGCCCTGACAGGGGGTCCTACGAGCAGTACTTC. Amino acids: CASSPDRGSYEQYF.

The CDR3 loop is CASSFPGGLEQFF. The CDR3 DNA reads as TGTGCCAGCAGTTTCCCAGGGGGTTTGGAGCAGTTCTTC. The V and J genes are TRBV28 and TRBJ2-1; 7 bases are a match to TRBD1. The length of the CDR3 is 13 residues. V was pared by 3 bases and J by 10 bases, with 6 bases of the junction left unmatched. Germline V gene lookup returns CDR1 MDHEN and CDR2 SYDVKM.

The chain is built from TRBV10-1 and TRBJ1-4, with a weak D call TRBD1 (5 bases). The CDR3 consists of 18 residues. Germline assignment: CDR1 WNHNN and CDR2 SYGVQD (reference sequence). Trimming took off 5 bases at V and 4 bases at J, with 23 bases between the two ends. The CDR3 here is CASSPSHCPGLSNEKLFF. In nucleotides, the CDR3 is TGCGCCAGCAGTCCCTCCCACTGTCCGGGACTCAGTAATGAAAAACTGTTTTTT.

This clone occurred once. V usage is TRBV4-3 and J usage is TRBJ2-1, with TRBD2 matching over 14 bases. Germline CDR1 LGHNA, CDR2 YSLEER. J gave up 12 bases and V 0 bases, and 4 bases lay outside the gene matches. The CDR3 covers 15 residues. CDR3 in amino acids: CASSQETGTSGGQFF. CDR3 nucleotides: TGCGCCAGCAGCCAAGAAACCGGGACTAGCGGGGGGCAGTTCTTC.

This clone was found a few times. The gene calls are TRBV7-9 and TRBJ1-1; TRBD1 is a possible D gene (5 bases). The CDR3 sequence is 15 residues long. CDR1 SEHNR and CDR2 FQNEAQ come from the germline V gene (reference sequence). Trimming removed 4 bases from V and 1 base from J, with 13 bases in between. The chain's CDR3 is CASSSSDIPNTEAFF. In DNA form, the CDR3 reads TGTGCCAGCAGCTCCTCGGACATACCGAACACTGAAGCTTTCTTT.

The chain is built from TRBV6-5 and TRBJ2-7; TRBD2 is a possible D gene (5 bases). CDR1 MNHEY and CDR2 SVGAGI come from the germline V gene. CDR3 length: 13 residues. V dropped 5 bases and J dropped 0 bases, with 8 bases sitting between them. The CDR3 protein is CASSAGISYEQYF. The CDR3 DNA is TGTGCCAGCAGTGCCGGGATCTCCTACGAGCAGTACTTC.

This rearrangement joins TRBV28 to TRBJ2-5; 12 nucleotides match TRBD1. The CDR3 loop spans 15 amino acids. Germline V gene lookup returns CDR1 MDHEN and CDR2 SYDVKM. The V gene end was trimmed by 10 bases and the J gene end by 3 bases; junction bases not matched to a gene: 9. CDR3 loop: CAISLGQGAEETQYF. In DNA form, the CDR3 reads TGTGCCATATCCTTGGGACAGGGGGCGGAAGAGACCCAGTACTTC.

V usage is TRBV7-2 and J usage is TRBJ2-2; no clear D gene. Trimming pared 1 base from V and 5 bases from J, leaving 8 bases between. The germline CDR1 and CDR2 sequences are SGHTA and FQGNSA. This CDR3 contains 14 residues. As DNA, the CDR3 is TGTGCCAGCAGCTTAGTTGTTTCGACCGGGGAGCTGTTTTTT. Its protein product is CASSLVVSTGELFF.

The chain has TRBV2 and TRBJ2-7; D gene uncertain. The V end lost 1 base, the J end lost 2 bases, and 6 bases lay between the germline ends. CDR1 and CDR2 from the germline V gene are SNHLY and FYNNEI. CDR3 length: 13 amino acids. The CDR3 here is CASSEVDAYEQYF. CDR3 DNA sequence: TGTGCCAGCAGTGAAGTCGATGCCTACGAGCAGTACTTC.

The rearrangement joins TRBV5-1 to TRBJ2-2; the D call may be TRBD1 or TRBD2 (5 bases each). V shed 1 base and J shed 6 bases, with 13 bases lying between them. CDR1 SGHRS and CDR2 YFSETQ come from the germline V gene. This CDR3 is built from 15 residues. The CDR3 loop reads CASSLSRLGAGELFF. The CDR3 bases are TGCGCCAGCAGCTTGAGCAGGTTGGGGGCCGGGGAGCTGTTTTTT.

CDR3 coding DNA: TGTGCCAGTAGTACAACCGGGACGAGGAACGCTTTCTTT. This encodes CASSTTGTRNAFF. The chain has TRBV19 and TRBJ1-1; D is possibly TRBD1 (5 bases). This CDR3 spans 13 amino acids. V was shortened by 4 bases and J by 11 bases, with 17 bases between the two germline ends. CDR1 and CDR2 (germline): LNHDA, SQIVND (reference sequence).

This clone was counted once. This chain links TRBV9 with TRBJ1-2; 9 positions agree with TRBD1. V lost 4 bases to trimming and J lost 3 bases; unmatched junction nucleotides: 7. Germline loops: CDR1 SGDLS, CDR2 YYNGEE. CDR3 size: 15 residues. The CDR3 nucleotides read TGTGCCAGCAGCTCCTCCGGGACAGGGCACTATGGCTACACCTTC. It encodes CASSSSGTGHYGYTF.

The chain links TRBV7-2 to TRBJ2-1; 12 bases align to TRBD1. This CDR3 is built from 15 residues. V shed 5 bases, J shed 7 bases, and the junction held 6 bases outside the gene matches. Germline CDR1 and CDR2: SGHTA and FQGNSA. The DNA for the CDR3 is TGTGCCAGCAGCCAGGGACAGGGGGCGCAGAATGAGCAGTTCTTC. This translates into CASSQGQGAQNEQFF.